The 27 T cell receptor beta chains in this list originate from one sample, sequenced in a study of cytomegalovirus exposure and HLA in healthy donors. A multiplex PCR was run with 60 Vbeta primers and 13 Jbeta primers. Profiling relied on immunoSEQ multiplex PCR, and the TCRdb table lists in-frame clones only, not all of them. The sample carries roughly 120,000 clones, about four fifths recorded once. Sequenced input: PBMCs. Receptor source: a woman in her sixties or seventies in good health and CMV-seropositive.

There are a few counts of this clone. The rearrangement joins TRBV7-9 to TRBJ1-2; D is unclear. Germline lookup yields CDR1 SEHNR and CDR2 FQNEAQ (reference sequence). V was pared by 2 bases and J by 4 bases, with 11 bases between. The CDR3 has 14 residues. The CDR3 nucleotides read TGTGCCAGCAGCTTATTAGGGAGTACCTATGGCTACACCTTC. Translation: CASSLLGSTYGYTF.

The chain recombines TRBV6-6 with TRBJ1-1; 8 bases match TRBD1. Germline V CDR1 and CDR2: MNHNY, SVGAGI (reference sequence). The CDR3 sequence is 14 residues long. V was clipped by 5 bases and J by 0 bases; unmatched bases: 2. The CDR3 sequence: CASSGDRMNTEAFF. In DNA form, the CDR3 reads TGTGCCAGCAGTGGGGACAGGATGAACACTGAAGCTTTCTTT.

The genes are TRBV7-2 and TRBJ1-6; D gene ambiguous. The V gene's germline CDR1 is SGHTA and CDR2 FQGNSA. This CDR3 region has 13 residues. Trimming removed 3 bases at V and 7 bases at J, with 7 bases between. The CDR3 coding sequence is TGTGCCAGCAGCTTGGTCAGAAATTCACCCCTCCACTTT. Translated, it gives CASSLVRNSPLHF. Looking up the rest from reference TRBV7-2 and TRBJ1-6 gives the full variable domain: GAGVSQSPSNKVTEKGKDVELRCDPISGHTALYWYRQSLGQGLEFLIYFQGNSAPDKSGLPSDRFSAERTGGSVSTLTIQRTQQEDSAVYLCASSLVRNSPLHFGNGTRLTVT.

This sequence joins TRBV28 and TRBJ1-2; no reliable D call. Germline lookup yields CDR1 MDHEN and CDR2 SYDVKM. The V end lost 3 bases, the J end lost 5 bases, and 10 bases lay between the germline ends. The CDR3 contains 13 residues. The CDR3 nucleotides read TGTGCCAGCAGTTTGGAGCTAGTATATGGCTACACCTTC. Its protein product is CASSLELVYGYTF.

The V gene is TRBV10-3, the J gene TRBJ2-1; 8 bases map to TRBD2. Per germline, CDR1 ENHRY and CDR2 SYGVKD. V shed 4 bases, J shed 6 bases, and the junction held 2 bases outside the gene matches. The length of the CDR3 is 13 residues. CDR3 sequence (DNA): TGTGCCATCAGTGTAGCGGGACTCAATGAGCAGTTCTTC. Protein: CAISVAGLNEQFF.

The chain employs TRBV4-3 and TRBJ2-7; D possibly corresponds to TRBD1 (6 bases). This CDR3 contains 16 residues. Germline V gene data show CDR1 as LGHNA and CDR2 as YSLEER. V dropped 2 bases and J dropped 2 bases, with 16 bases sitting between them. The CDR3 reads CASSQSLPDRAYEQYF. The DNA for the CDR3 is TGCGCCAGCAGCCAATCACTGCCGGACAGAGCCTACGAGCAGTACTTC.

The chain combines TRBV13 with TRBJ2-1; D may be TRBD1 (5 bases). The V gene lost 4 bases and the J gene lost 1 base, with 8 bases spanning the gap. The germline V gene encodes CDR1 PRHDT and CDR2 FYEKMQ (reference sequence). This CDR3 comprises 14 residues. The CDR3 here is CASSSRVSYNEQFF. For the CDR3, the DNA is TGTGCCAGCAGCTCCAGGGTTTCCTACAATGAGCAGTTCTTC. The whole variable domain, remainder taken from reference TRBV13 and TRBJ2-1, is AAGVIQSPRHLIKEKRETATLKCYPIPRHDTVYWYQQGPGQDPQFLISFYEKMQSDKGSIPDRFSAQQFSDYHSELNMSSLELGDSALYFCASSSRVSYNEQFFGPGTRLTVL.

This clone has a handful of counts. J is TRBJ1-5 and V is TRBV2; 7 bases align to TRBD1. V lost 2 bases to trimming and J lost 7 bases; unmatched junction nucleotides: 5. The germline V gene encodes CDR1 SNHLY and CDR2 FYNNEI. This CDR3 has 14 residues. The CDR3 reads CASSERGPRQPQHF. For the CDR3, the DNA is TGTGCCAGCAGTGAAAGGGGGCCAAGACAGCCCCAGCATTTT.

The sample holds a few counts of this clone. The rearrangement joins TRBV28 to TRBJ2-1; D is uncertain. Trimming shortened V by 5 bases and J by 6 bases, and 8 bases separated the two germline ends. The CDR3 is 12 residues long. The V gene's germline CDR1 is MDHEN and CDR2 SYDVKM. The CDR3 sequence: CASSPGSNEQFF. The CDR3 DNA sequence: TGTGCCAGCAGTCCCGGTAGCAATGAGCAGTTCTTC.

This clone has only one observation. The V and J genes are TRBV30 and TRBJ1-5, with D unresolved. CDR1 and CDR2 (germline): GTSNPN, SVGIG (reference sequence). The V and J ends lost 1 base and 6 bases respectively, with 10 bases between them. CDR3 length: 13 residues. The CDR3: CAWSASPGQPQHF. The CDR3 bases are TGTGCCTGGAGTGCGTCTCCGGGTCAGCCCCAGCATTTT.

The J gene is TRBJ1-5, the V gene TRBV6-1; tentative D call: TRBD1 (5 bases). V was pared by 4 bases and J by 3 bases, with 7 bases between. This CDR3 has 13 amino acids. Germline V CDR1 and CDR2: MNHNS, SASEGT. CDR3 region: CASSGQPNQPQHF. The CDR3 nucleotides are TGTGCCAGCAGTGGACAGCCCAATCAGCCCCAGCATTTT.

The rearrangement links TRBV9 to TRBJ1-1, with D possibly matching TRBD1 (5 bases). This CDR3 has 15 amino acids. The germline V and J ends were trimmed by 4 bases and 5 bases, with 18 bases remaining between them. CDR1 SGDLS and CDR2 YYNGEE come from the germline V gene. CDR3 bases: TGTGCCAGCAGCATTCAACATGGGGGACTTACTGAAGCTTTCTTT. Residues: CASSIQHGGLTEAFF.

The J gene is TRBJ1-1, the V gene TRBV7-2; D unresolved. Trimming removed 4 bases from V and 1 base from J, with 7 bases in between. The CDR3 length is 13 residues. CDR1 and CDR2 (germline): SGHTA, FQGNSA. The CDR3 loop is CASSWAGNTEAFF. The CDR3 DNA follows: TGTGCCAGCAGCTGGGCAGGGAACACTGAAGCTTTCTTT.

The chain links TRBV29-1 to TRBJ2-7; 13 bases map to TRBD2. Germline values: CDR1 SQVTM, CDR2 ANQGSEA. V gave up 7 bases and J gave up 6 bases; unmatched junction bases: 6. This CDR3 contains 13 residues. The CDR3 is CSARTSGSVEQYF. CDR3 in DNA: TGCAGCGCCCGGACTAGCGGGAGCGTCGAGCAGTACTTC.

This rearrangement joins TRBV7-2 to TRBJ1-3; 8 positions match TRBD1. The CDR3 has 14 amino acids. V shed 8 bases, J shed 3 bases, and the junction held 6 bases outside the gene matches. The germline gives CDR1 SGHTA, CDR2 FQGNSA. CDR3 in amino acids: CASGPGTGGNTIYF. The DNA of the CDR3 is TGTGCCAGCGGACCCGGGACAGGTGGAAACACCATATATTTT.

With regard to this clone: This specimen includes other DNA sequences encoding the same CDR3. CDR3 region: CASSLGLAGGQETQYF. The DNA for the CDR3 is TGTGCCAGCAGCTTAGGGTTAGCGGGGGGGCAAGAGACCCAGTACTTC. The rearrangement joins TRBV11-2 to TRBJ2-5; TRBD2 agrees at 11 bases. This CDR3 has 16 amino acids. Germline V gene data show CDR1 as SGHAT and CDR2 as FQNNGV. The V and J ends lost 1 base and 2 bases, in that order; junction bases with no gene match: 3. The entire variable domain, with the rest obtained from reference TRBV11-2 and TRBJ2-5, is as follows: EAGVAQSPRYKIIEKRQSVAFWCNPISGHATLYWYQQILGQGPKLLIQFQNNGVVDDSQLPKDRFSAERLKGVDSTLKIQPAKLEDSAVYLCASSLGLAGGQETQYFGPGTRLLVL.

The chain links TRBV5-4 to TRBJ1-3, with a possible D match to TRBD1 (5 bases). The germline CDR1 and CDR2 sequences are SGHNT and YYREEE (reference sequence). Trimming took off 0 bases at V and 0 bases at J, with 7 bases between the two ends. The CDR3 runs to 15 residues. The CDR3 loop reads CASSLDRTSGNTIYF. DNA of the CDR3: TGTGCCAGCAGCTTGGACAGGACCTCTGGAAACACCATATATTTT.

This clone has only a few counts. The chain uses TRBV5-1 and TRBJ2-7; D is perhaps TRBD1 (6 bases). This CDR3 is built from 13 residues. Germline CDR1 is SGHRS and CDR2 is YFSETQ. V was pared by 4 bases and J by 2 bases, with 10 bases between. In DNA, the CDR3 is TGCGCCAGCAGCACAGGACAGCCCTACGAGCAGTACTTC. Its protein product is CASSTGQPYEQYF. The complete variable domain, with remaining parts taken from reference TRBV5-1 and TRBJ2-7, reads KAGVTQTPRYLIKTRGQQVTLSCSPISGHRSVSWYQQTPGQGLQFLFEYFSETQRNKGNFPGRFSGRQFSNSRSEMNVSTLELGDSALYLCASSTGQPYEQYFGPGTRLTVT.

The DNA of the CDR3 is TGTGCCAGCACTCGCGGGGTCGGGCAAGAGACCCAGTACTTC. It yields the protein CASTRGVGQETQYF. V is TRBV2 and J is TRBJ2-5, with D perhaps TRBD2 (6 bases). V gave up 7 bases and J gave up 2 bases, with 14 bases separating them. Germline V gene data show CDR1 as SNHLY and CDR2 as FYNNEI. The CDR3 sequence is 14 residues long. Drawing the rest from reference TRBV2 and TRBJ2-5, the complete variable domain is EPEVTQTPSHQVTQMGQEVILRCVPISNHLYFYWYRQILGQKVEFLVSFYNNEISEKSEIFDDQFSVERPDGSNFTLKIRSTKLEDSAMYFCASTRGVGQETQYFGPGTRLLVL.

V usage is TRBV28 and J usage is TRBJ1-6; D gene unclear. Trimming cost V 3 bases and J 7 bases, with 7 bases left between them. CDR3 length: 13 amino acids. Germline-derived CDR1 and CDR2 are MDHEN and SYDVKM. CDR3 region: CASSFQLNSPLHF. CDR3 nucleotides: TGTGCCAGCAGTTTCCAACTAAATTCACCCCTCCACTTT.

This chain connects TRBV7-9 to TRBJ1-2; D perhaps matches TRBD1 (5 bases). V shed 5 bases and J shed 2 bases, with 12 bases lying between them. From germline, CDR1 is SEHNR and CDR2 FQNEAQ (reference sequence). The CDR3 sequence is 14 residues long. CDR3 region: CASSLSGGNYGYTF. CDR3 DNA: TGTGCCAGCAGCCTGTCTGGGGGGAACTATGGCTACACCTTC.

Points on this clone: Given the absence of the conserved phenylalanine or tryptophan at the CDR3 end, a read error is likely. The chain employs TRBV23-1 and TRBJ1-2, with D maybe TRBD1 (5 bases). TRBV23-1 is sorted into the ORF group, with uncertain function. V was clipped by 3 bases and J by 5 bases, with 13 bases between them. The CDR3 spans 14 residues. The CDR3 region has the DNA TGCGCCAGCAGTCATGCGGGGGGTAAGTATGGCTACACCCTC. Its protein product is CASSHAGGKYGYTL.

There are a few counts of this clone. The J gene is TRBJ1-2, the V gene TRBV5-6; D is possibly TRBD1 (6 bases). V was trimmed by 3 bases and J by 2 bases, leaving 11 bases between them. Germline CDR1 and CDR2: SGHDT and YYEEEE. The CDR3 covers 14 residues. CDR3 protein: CASSSADRNYGYTF. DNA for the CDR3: TGTGCCAGCAGCTCAGCCGACAGGAACTATGGCTACACCTTC.

The CDR3 is CASSEPRYSGNTIYF. The CDR3 coding sequence is TGTGCCAGCAGTGAACCCCGGTACTCTGGAAACACCATATATTTT. The chain employs TRBV6-1 and TRBJ1-3; D ambiguous. The CDR3 runs to 15 residues. V lost 2 bases and J lost 0, with 8 bases in between. The germline V gene encodes CDR1 MNHNS and CDR2 SASEGT.

CDR3 sequence: CASSDPGPGGTEAFF. The DNA of the CDR3 is TGTGCCAGCAGTGACCCCGGTCCGGGAGGCACTGAAGCTTTCTTT. The V and J genes are TRBV6-4 and TRBJ1-1; unclear D gene. The CDR3 spans 15 residues. Germline V lookup: CDR1 MRHNA, CDR2 SNTAGT. Deletions cut 2 bases from V and 4 bases from J, with 14 bases between.

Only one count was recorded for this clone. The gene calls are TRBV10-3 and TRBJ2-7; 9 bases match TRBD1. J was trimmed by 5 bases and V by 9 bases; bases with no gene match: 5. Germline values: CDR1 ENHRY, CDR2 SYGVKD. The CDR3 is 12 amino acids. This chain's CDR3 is CAMGQGGHEQYF. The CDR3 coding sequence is TGTGCCATGGGACAGGGTGGCCACGAGCAGTACTTC.

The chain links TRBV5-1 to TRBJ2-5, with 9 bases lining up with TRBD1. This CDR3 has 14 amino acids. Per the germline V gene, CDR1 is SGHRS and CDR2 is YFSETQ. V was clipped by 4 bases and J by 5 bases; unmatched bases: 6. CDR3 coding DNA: TGCGCCAGCAGCGTGGGACAGGGTAGGGAGACCCAGTACTTC. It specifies CASSVGQGRETQYF.